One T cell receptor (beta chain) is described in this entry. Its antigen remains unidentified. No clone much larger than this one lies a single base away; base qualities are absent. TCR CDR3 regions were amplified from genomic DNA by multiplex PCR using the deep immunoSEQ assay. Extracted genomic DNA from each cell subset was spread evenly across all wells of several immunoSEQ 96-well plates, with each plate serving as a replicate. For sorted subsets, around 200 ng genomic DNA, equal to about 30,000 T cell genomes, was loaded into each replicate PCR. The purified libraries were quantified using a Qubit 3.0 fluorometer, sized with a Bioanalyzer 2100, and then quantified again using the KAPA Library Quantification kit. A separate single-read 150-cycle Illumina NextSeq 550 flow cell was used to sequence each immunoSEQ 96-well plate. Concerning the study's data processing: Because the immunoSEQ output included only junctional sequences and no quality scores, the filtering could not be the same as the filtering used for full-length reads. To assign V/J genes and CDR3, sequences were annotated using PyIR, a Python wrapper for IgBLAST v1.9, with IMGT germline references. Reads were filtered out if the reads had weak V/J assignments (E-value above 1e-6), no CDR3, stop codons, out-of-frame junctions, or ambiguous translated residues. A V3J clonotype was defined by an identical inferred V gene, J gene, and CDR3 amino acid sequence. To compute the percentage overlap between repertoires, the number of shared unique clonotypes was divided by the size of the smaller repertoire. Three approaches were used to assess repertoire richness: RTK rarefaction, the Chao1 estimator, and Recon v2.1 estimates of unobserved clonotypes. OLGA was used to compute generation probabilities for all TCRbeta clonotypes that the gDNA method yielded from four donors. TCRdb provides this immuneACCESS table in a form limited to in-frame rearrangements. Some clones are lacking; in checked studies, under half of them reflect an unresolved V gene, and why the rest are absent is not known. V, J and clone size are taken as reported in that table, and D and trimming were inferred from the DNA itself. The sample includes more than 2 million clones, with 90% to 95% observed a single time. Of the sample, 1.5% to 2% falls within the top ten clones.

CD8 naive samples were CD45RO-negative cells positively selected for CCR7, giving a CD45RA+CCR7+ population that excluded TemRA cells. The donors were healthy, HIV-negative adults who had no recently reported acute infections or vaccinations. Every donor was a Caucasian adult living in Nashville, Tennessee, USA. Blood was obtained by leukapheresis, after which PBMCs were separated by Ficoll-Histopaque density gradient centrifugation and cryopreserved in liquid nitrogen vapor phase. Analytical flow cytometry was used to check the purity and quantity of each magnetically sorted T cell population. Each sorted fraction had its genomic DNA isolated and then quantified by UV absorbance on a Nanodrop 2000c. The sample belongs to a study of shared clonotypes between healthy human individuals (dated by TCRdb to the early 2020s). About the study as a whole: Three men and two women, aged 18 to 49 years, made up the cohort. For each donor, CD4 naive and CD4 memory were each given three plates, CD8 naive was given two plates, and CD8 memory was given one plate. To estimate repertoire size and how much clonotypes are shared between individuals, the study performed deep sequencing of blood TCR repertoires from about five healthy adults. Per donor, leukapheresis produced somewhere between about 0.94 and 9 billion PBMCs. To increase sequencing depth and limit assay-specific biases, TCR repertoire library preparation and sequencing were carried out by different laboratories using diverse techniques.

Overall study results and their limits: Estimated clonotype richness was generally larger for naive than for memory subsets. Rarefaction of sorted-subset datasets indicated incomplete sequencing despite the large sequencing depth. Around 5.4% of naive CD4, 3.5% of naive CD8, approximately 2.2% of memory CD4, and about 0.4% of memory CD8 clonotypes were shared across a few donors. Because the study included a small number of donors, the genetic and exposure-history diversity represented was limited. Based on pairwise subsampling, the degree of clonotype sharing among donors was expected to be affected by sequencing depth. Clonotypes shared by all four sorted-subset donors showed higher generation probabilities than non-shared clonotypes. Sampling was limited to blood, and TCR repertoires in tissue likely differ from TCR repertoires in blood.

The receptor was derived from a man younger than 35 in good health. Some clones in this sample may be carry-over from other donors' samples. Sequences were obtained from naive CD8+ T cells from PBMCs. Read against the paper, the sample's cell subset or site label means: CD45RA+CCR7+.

The DNA sequence follows: TGTGCCAGCAGTTTATCCTGGGGGGAGGTTCCCTACGAGCAGTACTTC. The resulting protein is CASSLSWGEVPYEQYF. Recombination joined TRBV27 with TRBJ2-7; a weak D assignment points to TRBD2 (6 bases agree). CDR1 and CDR2 (MNHEY, SMNVEV) derive from the germline V gene (reference sequence). The CDR3 contains 16 residues, cysteine and phenylalanine counted. CDR3 DNA only is kept here, 48 bases in frame from base 1. V loses 0 bases of germline sequence and J loses 2 bases, and the interval between the two ends is 14 bases.